A single sample gave rise to the 17 T cell receptor beta chains below, sequenced in a study of T-cell reconstitution after alpha-beta-depleted transplantation in children (dated by TCRdb to about 2016). Library preparation was by PCR. Sequencing instrument: Illumina HiSeq 2500. Molecular barcoding was employed in the preparation of TCR libraries, with unique molecular identifiers being used to normalize TCRbeta repertoire quantification. TCRdb reanalyzed the raw reads on its own, using fastp at Q25 for trimming and MiXCR for clone calling, and kept in-frame beta chains. Rows are combined by CDR3 protein, so each entry shows the most common genes and DNA. Across this sample there are approximately 200,000 distinct CDR3 sequences, with 14% to 15% seen only once. Of the sample, around 13% falls within the top ten clones. Sequenced material: PBMCs from the stem cell graft donor, taken from the stem cell graft. Receptors were obtained from a human donor who donated a stem cell graft to a child with acute lymphoblastic leukemia.

This clonotype occurred a few times. This rearrangement joins TRBV7-2 to TRBJ2-3; a possible D gene is TRBD2 (6 bases). CDR1 is SGHTA, CDR2 FQGNSA, per germline. Trimming removed 5 bases from V and 4 bases from J, with 13 bases in between. The CDR3 has 14 residues. CDR3 sequence reads: CASSPIGGPDTQYF. The CDR3, as DNA: TGTGCCAGCAGCCCCATAGGAGGGCCAGATACGCAGTATTTT.

This clonotype occurred many times. The genes are TRBV19 and TRBJ1-1, with unresolved D. Trimming shortened V by 3 bases and J by 13 bases, and 15 bases separated the two germline ends. The germline V gene has CDR1 LNHDA and CDR2 SQIVND (reference sequence). This CDR3 has 12 amino acids. CDR3 region: CASSMPGSGGFF. The CDR3 DNA follows: TGTGCCAGTAGTATGCCAGGATCTGGAGGTTTCTTT.

The sample holds many counts of this clonotype. J is TRBJ1-1 and V is TRBV29-1; D gene unclear. The CDR3 consists of 14 residues. V was clipped by 5 bases and J by 1 base, with 14 bases between them. Germline CDR1 SQVTM, CDR2 ANQGSEA. CDR3 coding DNA: TGCAGCGTTTCCAGGACGTCGAGGAACACTGAAGCTTTCTTT. It encodes CSVSRTSRNTEAFF. Using reference TRBV29-1 and TRBJ1-1 for the parts outside the CDR3, the full variable domain is SAVISQKPSRDICQRGTSLTIQCQVDSQVTMMFWYRQQPGQSLTLIATANQGSEATYESGFVIDKFPISRPNLTFSTLTVSNMSPEDSSIYLCSVSRTSRNTEAFFGQGTRLTVV.

This clonotype was found many times. This chain connects TRBV29-1 to TRBJ1-6, with unresolved D. V dropped 0 bases and J dropped 9 bases, with 9 bases sitting between them. CDR1 and CDR2 (germline): SQVTM, ANQGSEA. CDR3 size: 13 residues. The CDR3 region has the DNA TGCAGCGTTGAAGACGGTCCGGGTTCACCCCTCCACTTT. It codes for CSVEDGPGSPLHF.

A single count supports this clonotype. J is TRBJ2-7 and V is TRBV7-8, with D perhaps TRBD1 (6 bases). The ends were cut back, 5 bases at V and 8 bases at J, with 10 bases in the middle. The CDR3 contains 11 residues. Germline CDR1 is SGHVS and CDR2 is FQNEAQ. DNA of the CDR3: TGTGCCAGCAGCATTGGACAGAAGCAGTACTTC. Amino acid sequence: CASSIGQKQYF.

This clonotype occurred many times. The chain has TRBV12-3 or TRBV12-4 and TRBJ1-2; TRBD1 matches at 9 bases. The CDR3 spans 13 residues. The V segment lost 5 bases and the J segment 6 bases; nucleotides outside the gene matches: 4. The CDR3 loop is CASSDGQGHGYTF. CDR3 bases: TGTGCCAGCAGTGATGGACAGGGGCATGGCTACACCTTC.

Here the CDR3 DNA reads TGCAGTGCTAGAGTTTTTGGGACAGGGTTGTATGGCTACACCTTC. Translating gives CSARVFGTGLYGYTF. The rearrangement joins TRBV20-1 to TRBJ1-2; 9 nucleotides agree with TRBD1. This CDR3 region has 15 residues. The germline V gene has CDR1 DFQATT and CDR2 SNEGSKA (reference sequence). J lost 5 bases, V lost 1 base, and 8 bases had no gene match.

This clonotype was observed at least ten times. The genes are TRBV4-2 and TRBJ1-4, with D tentatively TRBD1 (6 bases). The CDR3 sequence is 17 residues long. Trimming left V 1 base short and J 5 bases short, with 17 bases between. The germline V gene has CDR1 LGHNA and CDR2 YNFKEQ. DNA for the CDR3: TGTGCCAGCAGCCAAGGGTCCTGGACAGCTAAAAATGAAAAACTGTTTTTT. Translated, it gives CASSQGSWTAKNEKLFF.

In nucleotides, the CDR3 is TGTGCCAGCAGTACTTTAAGACTAGAGACCCAGTACTTC. Residues: CASSTLRLETQYF. V is TRBV6-5 and J is TRBJ2-5; D is undetermined. Germline V gene sequence: CDR1 MNHEY, CDR2 SVGAGI. The CDR3 contains 13 residues. Trimming left V 5 bases short and J 4 bases short, with 11 bases between.

There are many counts of this clonotype. This chain uses TRBV20-1 with TRBJ2-5; D perhaps matches TRBD2 (6 bases). The CDR3 extends over 18 amino acids. Germline-derived CDR1 and CDR2 are DFQATT and SNEGSKA (reference sequence). Trimming cost V 0 bases and J 5 bases, with 25 bases left between them. As DNA, the CDR3 is TGCAGTGCTAGAGATGTTAGCGGAGTAGCGGCCCGTTTTGAGACCCAGTACTTC. It translates to CSARDVSGVAARFETQYF.

The gene calls are TRBV6-1 and TRBJ2-7; 7 positions agree with TRBD1. With 3 bases clipped from V and 0 bases from J, the junction kept 11 bases outside the gene matches. The CDR3 is 17 amino acids. The germline CDR1 and CDR2 sequences are MNHNS and SASEGT. The CDR3 is CASSERTGTAFSYEQYF. In DNA form, the CDR3 reads TGTGCCAGCAGTGAGCGGACCGGGACAGCCTTCTCCTACGAGCAGTACTTC.

The V and J genes are TRBV7-9 and TRBJ1-2, with TRBD1 matching 8 bases. The CDR3 length is 15 residues. Germline V gene data show CDR1 as SEHNR and CDR2 as FQNEAQ (reference sequence). Trimming took 7 bases from V and 6 from J; bases not matched to a gene: 13. CDR3 sequence reads: CASTILGRGRHGYTF. The CDR3 bases are TGTGCCAGCACCATCCTGGGCAGGGGGCGTCATGGCTACACCTTC. The variable domain in full, with the rest retrieved from reference TRBV7-9 and TRBJ1-2, is DTGVSQNPRHKITKRGQNVTFRCDPISEHNRLYWYRQTLGQGPEFLTYFQNEAQLEKSRLLSDRFSAERPKGSFSTLEIQRTEQGDSAMYLCASTILGRGRHGYTFGSGTRLTVV.

This clonotype was recorded at least ten times. This chain connects TRBV5-1 to TRBJ1-6, with TRBD1 as a possible D gene (5 bases). CDR3 length: 16 amino acids. In germline, CDR1 is SGHRS, CDR2 YFSETQ. V lost 2 bases to trimming and J lost 5 bases, with 14 bases between them. The CDR3 bases are TGCGCCAGCAGCTTCGATCCAGGGCCACATAATTCACCCCTCCACTTT. Amino acids: CASSFDPGPHNSPLHF.

This chain links TRBV5-5 with TRBJ2-5, with 15 bases identical to TRBD2. Per the germline V gene, CDR1 is SGHKS and CDR2 is YYEKEE (reference sequence). V gave up 3 bases and J gave up 10 bases; unmatched junction bases: 10. The length of the CDR3 is 16 residues. CDR3 sequence (DNA): TGTGCCAGCAGCTCTAGGACTAGCGGGAGGGTATCACTCCAGTACTTC. Amino acids: CASSSRTSGRVSLQYF.

The chain has TRBV5-4 and TRBJ2-2; no definite D call. The germline V gene encodes CDR1 SGHNT and CDR2 YYREEE (reference sequence). V lost 5 bases and J 7 bases, leaving 18 bases between the germline ends. The CDR3 is 15 amino acids. CDR3 residues: CASSPQQKVGGELFF. CDR3 sequence (DNA): TGTGCCAGCAGTCCACAACAAAAGGTTGGCGGGGAGCTGTTTTTT.

There are many counts of this clonotype. V is TRBV6-5 and J is TRBJ2-1, with 8 positions matching TRBD2. In germline, CDR1 is MNHEY, CDR2 SVGAGI. V was clipped by 6 bases and J by 3 bases; unmatched bases: 7. The CDR3 is made up of 15 amino acids. The CDR3 protein is CASRYTSGDYNEQFF. CDR3 coding DNA: TGTGCCAGCAGATACACTAGCGGAGACTACAATGAGCAGTTCTTC.

This clonotype was counted many times. The gene calls are TRBV5-1 and TRBJ1-1; 8 nucleotides agree with TRBD1. There are 14 residues in the CDR3. CDR1 and CDR2 (germline): SGHRS, YFSETQ. The V and J ends lost 3 bases and 2 bases, in that order; junction bases with no gene match: 3. CDR3 DNA: TGCGCCAGCAGCTCGGGACAGGAAAACACTGAAGCTTTCTTT. Its translation is CASSSGQENTEAFF.